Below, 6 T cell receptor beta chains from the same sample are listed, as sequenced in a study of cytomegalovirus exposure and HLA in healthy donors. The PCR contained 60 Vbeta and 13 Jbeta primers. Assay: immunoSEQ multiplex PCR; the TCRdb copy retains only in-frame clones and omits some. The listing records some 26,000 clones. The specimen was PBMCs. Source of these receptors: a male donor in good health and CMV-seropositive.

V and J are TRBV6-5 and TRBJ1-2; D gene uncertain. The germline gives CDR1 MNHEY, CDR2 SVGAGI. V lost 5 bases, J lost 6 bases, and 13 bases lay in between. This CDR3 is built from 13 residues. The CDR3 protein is CASSIQARNGYTF. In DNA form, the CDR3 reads TGTGCCAGCAGTATCCAGGCCAGGAATGGCTACACCTTC.

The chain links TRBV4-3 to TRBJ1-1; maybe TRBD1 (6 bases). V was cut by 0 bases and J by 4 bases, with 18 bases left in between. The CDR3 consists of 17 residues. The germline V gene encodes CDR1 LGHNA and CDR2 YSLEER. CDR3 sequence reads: CASSQDRGGSFGTEAFF. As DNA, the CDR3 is TGCGCCAGCAGCCAAGATCGCGGGGGCAGTTTCGGCACTGAAGCTTTCTTT.

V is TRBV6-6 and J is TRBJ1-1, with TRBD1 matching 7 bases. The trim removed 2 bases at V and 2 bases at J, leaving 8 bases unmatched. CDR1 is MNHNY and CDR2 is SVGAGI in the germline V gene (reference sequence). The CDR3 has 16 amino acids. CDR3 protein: CASSYMRRGGNTEAFF. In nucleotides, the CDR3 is TGTGCCAGCAGTTACATGCGACGAGGGGGCAACACTGAAGCTTTCTTT.

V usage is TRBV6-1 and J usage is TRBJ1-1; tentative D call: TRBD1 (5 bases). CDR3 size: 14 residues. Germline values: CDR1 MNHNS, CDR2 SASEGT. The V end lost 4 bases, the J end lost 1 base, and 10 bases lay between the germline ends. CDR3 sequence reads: CASSAGGANTEAFF. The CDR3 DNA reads TGTGCCAGCAGTGCCGGAGGGGCGAACACTGAAGCTTTCTTT.

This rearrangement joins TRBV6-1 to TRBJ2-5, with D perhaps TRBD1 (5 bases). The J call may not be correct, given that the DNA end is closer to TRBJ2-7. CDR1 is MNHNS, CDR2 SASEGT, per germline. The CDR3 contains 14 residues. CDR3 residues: CASSEFGPGYEQYF. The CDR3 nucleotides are TGTGCCAGCAGTGAATTTGGGCCAGGGTACGAGCAGTACTTC.

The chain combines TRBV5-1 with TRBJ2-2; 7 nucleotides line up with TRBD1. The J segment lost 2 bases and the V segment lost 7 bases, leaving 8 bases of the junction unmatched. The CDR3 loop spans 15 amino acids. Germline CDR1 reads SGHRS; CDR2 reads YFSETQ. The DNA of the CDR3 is TGCGCCAGCTTACCGGGACAGTTTAACACCGGGGAGCTGTTTTTT. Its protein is CASLPGQFNTGELFF. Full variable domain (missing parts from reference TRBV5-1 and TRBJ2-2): KAGVTQTPRYLIKTRGQQVTLSCSPISGHRSVSWYQQTPGQGLQFLFEYFSETQRNKGNFPGRFSGRQFSNSRSEMNVSTLELGDSALYLCASLPGQFNTGELFFGEGSRLTVL.